This T cell receptor (beta chain) was identified during a study of blood T cell repertoires in COVID-19. Whole-study context: The origin of the acute and convalescent COVID-19 samples was the United States, Italy and Spain.

Enrolled through a virtual design, the participants were between roughly 18 and 90 years of age and came from approximately 25 US areas. In assigning cohorts, the study relied on participant-reported clinical history. As handled by the study authors: Nucleated cell number was recorded as an estimate derived from reference gene primer amplification. TCRdb's copy holds only in-frame clones and misses some; the assay was immunoSEQ multiplex PCR. That table gives V, J and clone size, and the DNA gave D and trimming. Of 300,000 to 400,000 clones listed, around 87% are singletons. This CDR3 spans 16 amino acids. With 9 bases clipped from V and 4 bases from J, the junction kept 18 bases outside the gene matches. Germline CDR1 reads SGHRS; CDR2 reads YFSETQ.

The sample consisted of PBMCs or T cells enriched from blood (not recorded which). V is TRBV5-1 and J is TRBJ1-1; 7 bases are a match to TRBD1. The clonotype was recovered from a woman in her 30s with acute COVID-19. CDR3: CATNSRDSSPGTEAFF. CDR3 in DNA: TGCGCCACCAATTCGCGGGACAGCTCTCCGGGCACTGAAGCTTTCTTT.